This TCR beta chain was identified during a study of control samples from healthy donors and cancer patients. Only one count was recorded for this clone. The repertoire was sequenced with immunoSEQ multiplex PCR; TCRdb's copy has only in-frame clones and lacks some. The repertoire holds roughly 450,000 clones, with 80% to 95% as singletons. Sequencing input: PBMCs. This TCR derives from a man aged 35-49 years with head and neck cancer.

The CDR3 region is CASSPPSVVSNEQFF. CDR3 DNA sequence: TGTGCCAGCAGCCCTCCTAGCGTCGTTTCCAATGAGCAGTTCTTC. The rearrangement links TRBV28 to TRBJ2-1, with D perhaps matching TRBD2 (6 bases). This CDR3 has 15 amino acids. The V gene's germline CDR1 is MDHEN and CDR2 SYDVKM. Trimming removed 6 bases from V and 6 bases from J, with 18 bases in between.